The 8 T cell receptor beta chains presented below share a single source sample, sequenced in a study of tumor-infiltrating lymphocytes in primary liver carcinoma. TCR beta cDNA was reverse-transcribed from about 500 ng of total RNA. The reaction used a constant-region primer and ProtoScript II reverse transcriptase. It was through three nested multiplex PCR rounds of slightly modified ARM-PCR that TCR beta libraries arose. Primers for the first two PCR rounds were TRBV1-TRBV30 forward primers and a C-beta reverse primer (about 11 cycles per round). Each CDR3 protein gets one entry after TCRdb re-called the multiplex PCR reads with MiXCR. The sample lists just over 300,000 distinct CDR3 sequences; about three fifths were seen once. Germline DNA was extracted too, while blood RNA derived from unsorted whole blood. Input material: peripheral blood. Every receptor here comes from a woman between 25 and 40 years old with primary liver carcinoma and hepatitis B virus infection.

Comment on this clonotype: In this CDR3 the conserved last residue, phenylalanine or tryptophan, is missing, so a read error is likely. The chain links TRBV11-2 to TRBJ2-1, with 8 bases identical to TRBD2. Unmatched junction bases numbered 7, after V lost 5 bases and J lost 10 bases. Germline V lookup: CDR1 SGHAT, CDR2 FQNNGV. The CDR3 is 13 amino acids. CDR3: CASSPGRGAEQFI. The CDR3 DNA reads TGTGCCAGCAGCCCCGGGAGGGGGGCAGAGCAGTTCATC.

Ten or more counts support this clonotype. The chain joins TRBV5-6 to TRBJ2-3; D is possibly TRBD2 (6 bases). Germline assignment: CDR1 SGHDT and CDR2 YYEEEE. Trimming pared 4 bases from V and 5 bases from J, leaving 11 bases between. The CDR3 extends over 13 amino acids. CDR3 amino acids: CASSVLAEDTQYF. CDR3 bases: TGTGCCAGCAGCGTACTAGCAGAAGATACGCAGTATTTT.

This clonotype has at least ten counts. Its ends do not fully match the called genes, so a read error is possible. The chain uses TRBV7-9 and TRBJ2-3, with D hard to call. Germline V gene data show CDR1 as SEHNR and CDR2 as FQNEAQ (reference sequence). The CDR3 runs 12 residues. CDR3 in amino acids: CASSPRGDTQYF. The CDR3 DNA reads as TGCGCCAGCAGCCCTCGAGGAGATACGCAGTATTTT.

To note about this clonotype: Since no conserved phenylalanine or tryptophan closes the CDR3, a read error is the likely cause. DNA for the CDR3: TGTGCCAGCAGTTACGCTGCGGATAGCAATCAGCCCCAGCATTAT. Translation gives CASSYAADSNQPQHY. The chain has TRBV6-5 and TRBJ1-5; D is undetermined. Trimming shortened V by 2 bases and J by 0 bases, and 8 bases separated the two germline ends. This CDR3 contains 15 residues. In germline, CDR1 is MNHEY, CDR2 SVGAGI.

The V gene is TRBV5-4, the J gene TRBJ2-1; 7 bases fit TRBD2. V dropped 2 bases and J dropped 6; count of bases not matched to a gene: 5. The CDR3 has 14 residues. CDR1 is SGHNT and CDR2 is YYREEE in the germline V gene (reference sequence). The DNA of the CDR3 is TGTGCCAGCAGCTTTCGCTGGGAGGGCAATGAGCAGTTCTTC. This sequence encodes CASSFRWEGNEQFF.

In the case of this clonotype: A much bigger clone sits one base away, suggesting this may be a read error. CDR3 DNA: TGCAGCGCCCTGTCGGGACAGGGGATAGGCAAAAACATTCAGTACTTC. It specifies CSALSGQGIGKNIQYF. The chain joins TRBV29-1 to TRBJ2-4, with 10 bases identical to TRBD1. The CDR3 is 16 residues long. V gave up 7 bases and J gave up 3 bases; unmatched junction bases: 12. In germline, CDR1 is SQVTM, CDR2 ANQGSEA.

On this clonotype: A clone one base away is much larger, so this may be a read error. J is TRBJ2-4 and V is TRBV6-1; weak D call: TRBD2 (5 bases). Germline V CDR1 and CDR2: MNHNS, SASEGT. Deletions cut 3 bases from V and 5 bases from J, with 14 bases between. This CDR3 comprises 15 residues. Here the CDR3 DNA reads TGTGCCAGCAGTGATCGGGGTTTAGGCGAAAACATTCAGTACTTC. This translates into CASSDRGLGENIQYF.

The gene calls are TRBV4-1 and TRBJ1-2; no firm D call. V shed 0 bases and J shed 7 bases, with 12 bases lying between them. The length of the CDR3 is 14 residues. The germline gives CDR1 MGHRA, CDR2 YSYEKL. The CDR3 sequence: CASSQDGQVGGYTF. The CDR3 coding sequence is TGCGCCAGCAGCCAAGACGGGCAGGTTGGTGGCTACACCTTC.